This T cell receptor beta chain was observed in a study of cytomegalovirus exposure and HLA in healthy donors (TCRdb year 2017). Study-wide context: According to an earlier analysis of 450 to 650 of the donors, about 179 million T cells yielded 90 million to 140 million unique TCR beta sequences and approximately 280 Gb of sequence data. Roughly 300 gigabases of sequencing data and 80 million or so unique TCR sequences were included in an early release covering 500 to 750 HLA-typed donors. Of the approximately 400 genotyped donors, less than 90% were placed in the genetic ancestry cluster associated with self-reported Caucasian donors. The study aimed to test whether cataloging public T cell receptors could reveal signatures of past pathogen exposure. The study used immunosequencing to profile the T cell repertoires of around 600 subjects and linked those repertoires to cytomegalovirus serostatus. Along with the roughly 670-subject first cohort, a separate validation cohort of approximately 110 different subjects was used. To predict cytomegalovirus infection status, the study brought together high-throughput TCR immunosequencing, statistical association of individual TCRs with disease status, and machine learning. A later analysis re-examined previously published TCR beta repertoires from over 500 donors and added high-resolution HLA genotyping to investigate patterns of TCR occurrence. Rather than using new phenotypic data, the later analysis identified candidate immune exposures from TCR beta sequences and from how often those sequences occurred across donors. An earlier analysis of 587 of the donors applied high-throughput TCR beta sequencing to assess whether each TCR beta V gene segment acted as functional or pseudogenic. Donor age, sex, ethnicity and CMV serostatus were collected together with the repertoire data. A later genetic analysis took genome-wide SNP genotypes for about three fifths of the 666 donors and used that subset as a discovery cohort. Every repertoire in the discovery cohort had been generated on one and the same sequencing platform. Class I and class II HLA loci were covered by the typing at four-digit resolution. Typing coverage varied by locus: about 620-640 donors for A, B, C, DRB1 and DQB1; some 520 for DQA1; nearly 610 for DPA1; around 490 for DPB1. Four to six DR-DQ haplotypes were handled as single units for association and clustering, since linkage in the cohort was strong. Across about 370 genotyped donors of the cohort, an average of roughly 250,000 unique TCR beta nucleotide sequences per donor were sequenced, and 15% to 20% of those sequences were non-productive.

Library preparation employed the immunoSEQ multiplex PCR assay. A mixture of 60 forward primers for TCR Vbeta segments and 13 reverse primers for TCR Jbeta segments was used in the multiplex PCR. The CDR3 region of rearranged TCR beta genes was amplified from genomic DNA by a multiplex PCR assay. The amplified TCR beta libraries were sequenced on the Illumina HiSeq System as 87-base-pair reads. The published analysis was carried out like this. A later analysis tallied 75 million to 85 million unique TCR beta chains across the 666 repertoires, and around 12 million of those chains were shared by two or more donors. Raw reads were error-corrected and collapsed into unique sequences by a nearest-neighbor algorithm in which closely related sequences were merged to remove PCR and sequencing errors. Alignment of CDR3 sequences to IMGT reference sequences was used to assign V, D and J gene segments. For a sequence to be retained, a match of at least six nucleotides was required to both a V gene segment and a J gene segment. A rearrangement was called productive if the CDR3 had no stop codons and remained in frame with V and J, and every other rearrangement was called non-productive. CDR3 was defined by IMGT convention, running from the second conserved V-encoded cysteine to the conserved J-encoded phenylalanine. In an earlier analysis of around 540 of the donors, sequences lacking an unambiguous match to a single V gene segment were excluded. An earlier analysis of a few hundred of the donors classified V segments as functional when productive rearrangements were above 56.7% and as segregating when the standard deviation between donors was above 5%. To diagnose cytomegalovirus status from the catalog of TCR beta chain sequences, a statistical classification framework was built. In a later analysis, V and J genes were assigned by comparing TCR nucleotide sequences against IMGT/GENE-DB human TR gene sequences. In a later analysis, CDR3 sequences and most-parsimonious VDJ recombination scenarios were assigned using the TCRdist pipeline. In a later analysis, each TCR beta chain was defined by its CDR3 amino acid sequence together with its V-gene family, and reads lacking a unique V-gene family were excluded. In a later analysis, approximately 640 highly shared, low-generation-probability nucleotide sequences were removed to address suspected cross-contamination and a sequencing artifact. For each public chain, a later analysis derived a clonal expansion index from normalized ranks of inferred template counts within each repertoire. Generation probabilities in a later analysis came from a VDJ recombination model fitted to out-of-frame rearrangements, and those results were checked against IGoR. A later analysis scored TCR-TCR, TCR-HLA and TCR-CMV co-occurrence with hypergeometric tests, applying a repertoire-size bias correction to TCR pairs. A later analysis estimated false discovery rates by permuting HLA or CMV assignments 20 times. In a later analysis, co-occurring TCRs were grouped using DBSCAN, with TCRdist sequence similarity added in when clustering inside HLA-allele-positive subsets. Co-occurrence clustering excluded repertoires with fewer than 30,000 or more than 120,000 public chains, plus five with anomalous nucleotide sharing. TCRdb carries this immuneACCESS record with in-frame sequences only. Its versions omit some clonotypes, under half of them owing to an unresolved V gene in the studies checked, with the rest unexplained. Clonal size and the V and J genes are those of that table, whereas D and trimming came from the DNA. In this sample the table shows 100,000 or so clones, less than 80% of which occur a single time. Of the sample, roughly 4.1% falls within the top ten clones.

Regarding this clone: Its antigen remains undetermined. Within one base of it there is no much larger clone, and no base qualities were kept.

The paper's findings and limits, for the study overall: The classifier was reported to diagnose cytomegalovirus status with high specificity and sensitivity in both the original and validation cohorts. This cohort had only TCR beta chains sequenced, and the lack of alpha or paired-chain data limited which features could be detected. The study gave a list of some 150 TCR beta chains associated with cytomegalovirus. Linkage disequilibrium might explain the correlated functional status among segregating V segments, but an unknown experimental factor could not be ruled out. In vitro tests confirmed that three of the cytomegalovirus-associated TCR beta chains recognize cytomegalovirus antigens. Compared with equally common non-associated chains, HLA-associated TCR beta chains in a later analysis were more clonally expanded and had lower generation probabilities. V-gene and J-gene trimming of TCR beta chains was associated with a missense DCLRE1C variant in a later genetic analysis, and the association was replicated in an independent cohort. A cluster of highly shared sequence variants was judged likely to represent a technical artifact of the sequencing pipeline. Strong co-occurrence of HLA alleles, especially DR and DQ, made assigning TCR associations to individual alleles difficult. The only immune exposure information available for the cohort was CMV serostatus. A later analysis associated roughly 17,000 TCR beta sequences with specific HLA alleles at a false discovery rate of 0.05. Roughly uniform sequencing depth across donors was assumed in presence/absence analyses, although this assumption may not hold. Because HLA typing was unavailable for some donors at each locus, only the typed subset was used in association tests. A further reported finding was that TCR beta sequences accurately predicted the HLA-A and HLA-B alleles for most subjects in the first cohort. A later analysis found that TCR association rates varied across HLA loci, with DRB1 alleles showing the most associated TCRs and HLA-C alleles the fewest. In an earlier analysis of 587 of the donors, most TCR beta V segments appeared in productive rearrangements about 87% or about 30% of the time, broadly matching IMGT annotations. In a later analysis, several top co-occurrence clusters were reported to appear linked to parvovirus B19, influenza, CMV and Epstein-Barr virus. About 15 rarely observed V segments, including chromosome 9 orphons, were excluded from the earlier analysis of just under 600 of the donors because counts were too low. In a later genetic analysis, fewer N-insertions in productive TCRs were reported among donors in an Asian-associated ancestry cluster than the roughly 640-donor mean. Most TCR sequences were observed very rarely across donors, whereas some public TCRs were present in many individuals. Because the 87-base-pair reads could not distinguish some IMGT-functional V segments, including TRBV6-2 and TRBV6-3, those segments were excluded. According to a later analysis, most CMV-associated TCR beta chains appeared to be HLA-restricted, and the HLA associations seemed to be driven largely by CMV exposure. It was suggested by the authors that the approach could potentially be generalized to other disease states and immunological phenotypes.

The cohort comprised 670 or so healthy bone marrow donors. Cohort members were all nominally healthy when sampled, although unrecorded immune exposures were likely present. The donor tested CMV seronegative, placing the donor among the roughly 400 seronegative members of the cohort. A peripheral blood sample was collected from each donor, and TCR beta sequencing was performed on peripheral blood mononuclear cells. Genomic DNA was extracted from the blood cell samples with the Qiagen DNeasy Blood Extraction Kit. From the cysteine up to the phenylalanine, the CDR3 has a length of 15 residues. This entry keeps only the CDR3 DNA: 45 bases, framed from base 1. V sheds 1 base and J sheds 0 bases, leaving 4 bases between their ends. According to the germline V gene (reference sequence), CDR1 reads SEHNR and CDR2 reads FQNEAQ.

The sample comprised PBMCs. The rearrangement combines TRBV7-9 with TRBJ2-6, with no confidently assigned D gene. The receptor was derived from a middle-aged man in good health and CMV-seronegative. The CDR3 region has the sequence CASSLGLSGANVLTF. In nucleotides, the sequence is TGTGCCAGCAGCTTAGGTCTCTCTGGGGCCAACGTCCTGACTTTC.